A single sample is the source of the 6 T cell receptor beta chains below, sequenced in a study of blood T cell repertoires in COVID-19. Measured with immunoSEQ multiplex PCR; TCRdb has only the in-frame clones, and not every one. Of around 55,000 clones detected, over 80% appear once; the ten largest clones hold roughly 3.6%. The sequenced sample was peripheral blood. All receptors derive from a man between 35 and 55 years old with COVID-19, enrolled during active disease.

The gene calls are TRBV28 and TRBJ1-1, with D maybe TRBD1 (6 bases). V lost 10 bases and J 5 bases, leaving 14 bases between the germline ends. Per the germline V gene, CDR1 is MDHEN and CDR2 is SYDVKM. The CDR3 consists of 12 residues. CDR3: CAIRIQGTEAFF. The CDR3 coding sequence is TGTGCCATTCGAATACAGGGAACTGAAGCTTTCTTT. The variable domain in full, with the rest retrieved from reference TRBV28 and TRBJ1-1, is DVKVTQSSRYLVKRTGEKVFLECVQDMDHENMFWYRQDPGLGLRLIYFSYDVKMKEKGDIPEGYSVSREKKERFSLILESASTNQTSMYLCAIRIQGTEAFFGQGTRLTVV.

The chain employs TRBV2 and TRBJ2-2; 8 positions match TRBD2. The germline V gene encodes CDR1 SNHLY and CDR2 FYNNEI. Trimming took 10 bases from V and 2 from J; bases not matched to a gene: 12. The CDR3 consists of 16 residues. The chain's CDR3 is CATSNGAGGNTGELFF. Written as DNA, the CDR3 is TGTGCCACGTCTAACGGGGCGGGGGGCAACACCGGGGAGCTGTTTTTT.

The genes are TRBV27 and TRBJ2-5; 11 bases line up with TRBD2. Trimming took 4 bases from V and 5 from J; bases not matched to a gene: 9. Germline V CDR1 and CDR2: MNHEY, SMNVEV (reference sequence). The length of the CDR3 is 16 residues. CDR3 sequence: CASSSLAGGPGETQYF. DNA of the CDR3: TGTGCCAGCAGTTCCTTAGCGGGGGGGCCGGGTGAGACCCAGTACTTC.

The chain employs TRBV28 and TRBJ1-2; 7 bases agree with TRBD1. V lost 6 bases to trimming and J lost 7 bases; unmatched junction nucleotides: 8. The CDR3 length is 13 residues. The germline V gene encodes CDR1 MDHEN and CDR2 SYDVKM. CDR3 sequence reads: CASSPTGSLGYTF. The CDR3 region has the DNA TGTGCCAGCAGCCCGACAGGGAGTCTTGGCTACACCTTC.

The chain's CDR3 is CASSLAGEKYNEQFF. The CDR3 nucleotides are TGCGCCAGCAGTTTAGCGGGGGAAAAATACAATGAGCAGTTCTTC. The chain recombines TRBV10-1 with TRBJ2-1, with 9 bases aligning to TRBD2. Germline V CDR1 and CDR2: WNHNN, SYGVQD (reference sequence). V trimming: 5 bases; J trimming: 4 bases; junction bases outside the gene matches: 6. The CDR3 runs to 15 residues.

This rearrangement joins TRBV29-1 to TRBJ1-1, with 10 bases identical to TRBD1. CDR3 length: 15 amino acids. CDR1 is SQVTM, CDR2 ANQGSEA, per germline. In nucleotides, the CDR3 is TGCAGTCATCTTGGGGACAGGGGCCTAAACACTGAAGCTTTCTTT. Amino acid sequence: CSHLGDRGLNTEAFF.